This TCR beta chain was observed in a study of T-cell memory formation after mild COVID-19. The CDR3 is 15 amino acids. CDR1 SGDLS and CDR2 YYNGEE come from the germline V gene. Trimming shortened V by 3 bases and J by 3 bases, and 12 bases separated the two germline ends. To note about this clonotype: Its antigen remains unidentified.

General study findings and limits: The study found balanced CD4/CD8 in clones contracting day 15 to 85 and a CD4+ lean in later expanders.

TCRdb re-called the 5' RACE reads through MiXCR, storing one row per CDR3 protein. The sample yields over 400,000 distinct CDR3 sequences, about 25% seen once. Sequencing was performed on PBMCs or a T cell subset sorted from them (not recorded which). This TCR was recovered from an adult woman who had mild COVID-19 (a few samples of this study predate the infection). Cell type and time point are not known. The chain recombines TRBV9 with TRBJ2-2, with D possibly being TRBD1 (6 bases). The CDR3, as DNA: TGTGCCAGCAGCGCACAGGGTATCGACACCGGGGAGCTGTTTTTT. Translation gives CASSAQGIDTGELFF.